This section outlines one T cell receptor beta chain sequence together with its context. Its specificity is unknown. The read finishes 3 residues shy of the CDR3 end, and the germline J gene is used to complete it. Germline V gives CDR1 LNHDA, CDR2 SQIVND (reference sequence). The CDR3 totals 16 residues. V trimming: 6 bases; J trimming: 1 base; junction bases outside the gene matches: 11. The protocol was immunoSEQ multiplex PCR, while the TCRdb copy is restricted to in-frame clones and leaves out a portion. This listing includes some 31,000 clones. The sample originates from a study of T cells in women clearing cervical HPV infection. Study-level information: HLA type could not be excluded as a confounder. Study-wide results and caveats: CIN3+ cases had significantly higher TCR repertoire richness than controls, but evenness did not differ.

Sequencing used blood buffy coat. This TCR was sampled from a woman aged 18 to 75 with a cervical HPV16 infection that either progressed to CIN3+ or cleared (not recorded which). The V call is TRBV19, the J call TRBJ1-2, with 7 bases identical to TRBD1. CDR3 DNA, as far as it was read: TGTGCCAGTAGCACGAGCACAGGGGAGGTTAACTATGGC. It yields the protein CASSTSTGEVNYG. The whole CDR3 sequence reads CASSTSTGEVNYGYTF.